These 13 T cell receptor beta chains originate from one sample sequenced in a study of T cells expressing NK-cell markers. TCRdb re-called the 5' RACE reads; one entry per CDR3 protein, DNA not given. Recorded for this sample: 140,000 or so distinct CDR3 sequences. The specimen sequenced was blood T cells: a sorted CD56 or NKG2C T cell subset, CD4+ or CD8+ T cells, or bulk PBMC T cells (not recorded which). The receptors stem from a young man in good health.

The chain uses TRBV27 and TRBJ1-1; TCRdb calls TRBD1, which cannot be checked without DNA. Germline CDR1 MNHEY, CDR2 SMNVEV (reference sequence). This CDR3 contains 17 residues. CDR3: CASSLDMGQGPNTEAFF.

The J gene is TRBJ2-7, the V gene TRBV20-1; the TCRdb D gene call, TRBD2, has no DNA to confirm it. This CDR3 region has 16 residues. Germline V CDR1 and CDR2: DFQATT, SNEGSKA (reference sequence). The CDR3 loop is CSARDPGGTGPYEQYF.

The chain links TRBV28 to TRBJ2-5; TCRdb returns TRBD1, unconfirmable since there is no DNA. The CDR3 is 14 amino acids. CDR1 and CDR2 (germline): MDHEN, SYDVKM. The CDR3 sequence is CASSSPDRGETQYF. The whole variable domain, remainder taken from reference TRBV28 and TRBJ2-5, is DVKVTQSSRYLVKRTGEKVFLECVQDMDHENMFWYRQDPGLGLRLIYFSYDVKMKEKGDIPEGYSVSREKKERFSLILESASTNQTSMYLCASSSPDRGETQYFGPGTRLLVL.

The chain uses TRBV7-8 and TRBJ2-1; the D call of TRBD2 rests on TCRdb alone, since no DNA is present to check it. The CDR3 length is 15 residues. CDR1 is SGHVS and CDR2 is FQNEAQ in the germline V gene. The CDR3 here is CASSLLSGNTDEQFF.

This chain joins TRBV5-4 and TRBJ2-1; as DNA is missing, the TRBD2 call by TCRdb cannot be tested. CDR1 and CDR2 (germline): SGHNT, YYREEE (reference sequence). The CDR3 consists of 13 residues. CDR3 amino acids: CASSAEELAEQFF.

CDR3 sequence reads: CASSQETRSGGIGEQYF. V gene TRBV4-3 combines with J gene TRBJ2-7; the TRBD1 assignment by TCRdb is unverifiable without DNA. Germline V lookup: CDR1 LGHNA, CDR2 YSLEER. This CDR3 has 17 residues.

The chain recombines TRBV4-3 with TRBJ2-1; lacking DNA, the TRBD1 call made by TCRdb goes unchecked. The CDR3 is 17 amino acids. CDR1 LGHNA and CDR2 YSLEER come from the germline V gene. The CDR3 sequence is CASSQDLSSRQGDEQFF.

This rearrangement joins TRBV6-5 to TRBJ2-2; TCRdb's D call, TRBD1, is unchecked because there is no DNA. The CDR3 totals 16 residues. Germline V lookup: CDR1 MNHEY, CDR2 SVGAGI. CDR3: CASSYTGDRNTGELFF.

The chain couples TRBV7-9 to TRBJ2-1; TCRdb selects TRBD1, and the lack of DNA leaves this call unchecked. Germline CDR1 and CDR2: SEHNR and FQNEAQ (reference sequence). The CDR3 sequence is 16 residues long. The chain's CDR3 is CASSFFREEPSNEQFF.

The V call is TRBV20-1, the J call TRBJ2-1; TCRdb's D gene call, TRBD2, goes unchecked for lack of DNA. Looked up from germline, CDR1 is DFQATT and CDR2 is SNEGSKA (reference sequence). The CDR3 covers 20 residues. Here the CDR3 reads CSARDTGTSALFSSYNEQFF.

The chain carries TRBV5-1 and TRBJ2-3. CDR3 size: 13 residues. Germline CDR1 reads SGHRS; CDR2 reads YFSETQ. The chain's CDR3 is CASSFDSTDTQYF.

The chain combines TRBV11-2 with TRBJ2-1; the TCRdb D gene call, TRBD2, has no DNA to confirm it. CDR3 length: 16 amino acids. Germline-derived CDR1 and CDR2 are SGHAT and FQNNGV. This CDR3 reads CASSLNRAVPNNEQFF.

The rearrangement joins TRBV7-7 to TRBJ2-5; TCRdb returns TRBD1, unconfirmable since there is no DNA. Germline V lookup: CDR1 SSHAT, CDR2 FNYEAQ (reference sequence). The CDR3 consists of 15 residues. CDR3 sequence reads: CASSLATGGLETQYF.